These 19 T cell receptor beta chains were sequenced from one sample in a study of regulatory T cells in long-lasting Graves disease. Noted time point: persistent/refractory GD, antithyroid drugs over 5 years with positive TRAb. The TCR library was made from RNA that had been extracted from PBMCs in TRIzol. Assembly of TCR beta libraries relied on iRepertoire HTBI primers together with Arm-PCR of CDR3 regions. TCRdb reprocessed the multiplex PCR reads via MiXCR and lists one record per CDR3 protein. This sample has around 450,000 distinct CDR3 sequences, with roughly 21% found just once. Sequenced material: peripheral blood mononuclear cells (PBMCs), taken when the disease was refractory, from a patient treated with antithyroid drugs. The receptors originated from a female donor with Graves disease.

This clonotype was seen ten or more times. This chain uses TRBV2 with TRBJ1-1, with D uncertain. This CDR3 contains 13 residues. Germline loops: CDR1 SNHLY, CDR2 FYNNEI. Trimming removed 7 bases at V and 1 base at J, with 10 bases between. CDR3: CASNTATNTEAFF. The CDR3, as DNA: TGTGCCAGCAACACAGCCACGAACACTGAAGCTTTCTTT. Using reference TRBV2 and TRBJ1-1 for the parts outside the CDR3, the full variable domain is EPEVTQTPSHQVTQMGQEVILRCVPISNHLYFYWYRQILGQKVEFLVSFYNNEISEKSEIFDDQFSVERPDGSNFTLKIRSTKLEDSAMYFCASNTATNTEAFFGQGTRLTVV.

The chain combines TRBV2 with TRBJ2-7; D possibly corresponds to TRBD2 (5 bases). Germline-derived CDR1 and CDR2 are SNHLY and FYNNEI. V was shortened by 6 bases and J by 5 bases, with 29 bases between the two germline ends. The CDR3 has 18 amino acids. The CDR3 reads CASSDPGILRVATDEQYF. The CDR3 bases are TGTGCCAGCAGCGACCCGGGAATCCTCCGAGTGGCCACGGACGAGCAGTACTTC. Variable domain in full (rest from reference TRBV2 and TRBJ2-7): EPEVTQTPSHQVTQMGQEVILRCVPISNHLYFYWYRQILGQKVEFLVSFYNNEISEKSEIFDDQFSVERPDGSNFTLKIRSTKLEDSAMYFCASSDPGILRVATDEQYFGPGTRLTVT.

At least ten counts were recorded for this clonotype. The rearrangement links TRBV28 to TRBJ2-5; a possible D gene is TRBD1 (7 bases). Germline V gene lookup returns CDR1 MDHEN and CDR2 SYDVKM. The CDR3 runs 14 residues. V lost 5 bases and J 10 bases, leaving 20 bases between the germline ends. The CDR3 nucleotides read TGTGCCAGCAGTCCACTGACAGGGACTCGTGACCAGTACTTC. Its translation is CASSPLTGTRDQYF.

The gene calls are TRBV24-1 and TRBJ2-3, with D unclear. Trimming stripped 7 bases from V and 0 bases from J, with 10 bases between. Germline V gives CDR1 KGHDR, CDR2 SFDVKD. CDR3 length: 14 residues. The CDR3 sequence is CATSEDPSTDTQYF. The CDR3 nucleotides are TGTGCCACCAGCGAGGATCCTAGCACAGATACGCAGTATTTT.

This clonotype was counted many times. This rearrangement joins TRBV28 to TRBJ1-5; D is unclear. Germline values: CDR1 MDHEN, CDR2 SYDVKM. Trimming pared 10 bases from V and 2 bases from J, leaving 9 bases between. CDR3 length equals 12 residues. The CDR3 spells CATFMGNQPQHF. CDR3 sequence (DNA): TGTGCCACCTTCATGGGCAATCAGCCCCAGCATTTT.

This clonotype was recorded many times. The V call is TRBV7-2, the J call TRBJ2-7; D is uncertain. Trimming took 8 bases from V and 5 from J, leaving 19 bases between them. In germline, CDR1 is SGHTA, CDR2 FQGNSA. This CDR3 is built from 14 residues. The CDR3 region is CASATDLVEDEQYF. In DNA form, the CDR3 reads TGTGCCAGCGCCACGGACCTGGTTGAGGACGAGCAGTACTTC.

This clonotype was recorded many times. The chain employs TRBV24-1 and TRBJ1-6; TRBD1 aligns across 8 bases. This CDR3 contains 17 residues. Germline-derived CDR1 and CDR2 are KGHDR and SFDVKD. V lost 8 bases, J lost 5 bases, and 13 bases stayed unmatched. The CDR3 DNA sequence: TGTGCCACCACCGAAAGACCAGGACAGGGTGATAATTCACCCCTCCACTTT. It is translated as CATTERPGQGDNSPLHF.

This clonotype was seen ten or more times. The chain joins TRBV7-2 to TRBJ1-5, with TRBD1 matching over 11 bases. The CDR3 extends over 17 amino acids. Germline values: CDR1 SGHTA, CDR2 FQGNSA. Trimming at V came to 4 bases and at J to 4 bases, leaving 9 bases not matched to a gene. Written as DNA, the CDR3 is TGTGCCAGCAGCTCGGACAGGGGGCTCGAAAAAAATCAGCCCCAGCATTTT. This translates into CASSSDRGLEKNQPQHF.

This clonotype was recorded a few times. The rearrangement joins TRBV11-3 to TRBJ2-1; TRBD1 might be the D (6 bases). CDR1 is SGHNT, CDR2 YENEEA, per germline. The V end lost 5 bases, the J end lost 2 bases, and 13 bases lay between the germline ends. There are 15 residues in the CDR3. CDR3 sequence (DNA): TGTGCCAGCAGCCCCGGGACAACCACCTACAATGAGCAGTTCTTC. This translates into CASSPGTTTYNEQFF. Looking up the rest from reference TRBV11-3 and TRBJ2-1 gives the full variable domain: EAGVVQSPRYKIIEKKQPVAFWCNPISGHNTLYWYLQNLGQGPELLIRYENEEAVDDSQLPKDRFSAERLKGVDSTLKIQPAELGDSAVYLCASSPGTTTYNEQFFGPGTRLTVL.

The CDR3 loop is CASSSDWSYNEQFF. DNA for the CDR3: TGTGCCAGCAGCTCGGACTGGTCCTACAATGAGCAGTTCTTC. The V and J genes are TRBV27 and TRBJ2-1, with a tentative D call TRBD2 (5 bases). CDR1 and CDR2 from the germline V gene are MNHEY and SMNVEV (reference sequence). This CDR3 has 14 amino acids. Between the trimmed V and J ends, which lost 6 bases and 1 base, there was a span of 10 bases.

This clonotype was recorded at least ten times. The CDR3 coding sequence is TGTGCCAGCGTCCCCTGGCAGGGACTCTACGAGCAGTACTTC. Amino acids: CASVPWQGLYEQYF. This rearrangement joins TRBV6-1 to TRBJ2-7; perhaps TRBD2 as D (6 bases). Trimming cost V 8 bases and J 3 bases, with 17 bases left between them. Germline V gene data show CDR1 as MNHNS and CDR2 as SASEGT. This CDR3 has 14 residues.

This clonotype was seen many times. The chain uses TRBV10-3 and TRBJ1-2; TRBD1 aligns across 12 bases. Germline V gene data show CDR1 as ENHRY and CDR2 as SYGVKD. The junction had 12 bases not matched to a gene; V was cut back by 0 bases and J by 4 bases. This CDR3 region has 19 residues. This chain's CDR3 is CAISESFGTGGRGTYGYTF. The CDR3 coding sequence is TGTGCCATCAGTGAGTCTTTTGGGACAGGGGGCCGGGGGACCTATGGCTACACCTTC.

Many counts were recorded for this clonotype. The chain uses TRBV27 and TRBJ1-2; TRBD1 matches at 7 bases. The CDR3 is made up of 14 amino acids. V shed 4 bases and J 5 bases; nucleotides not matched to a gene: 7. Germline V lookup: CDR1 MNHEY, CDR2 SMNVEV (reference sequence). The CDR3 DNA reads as TGTGCCAGCAGTTCTATGGACAGGAATTATGGCTACACCTTC. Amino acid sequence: CASSSMDRNYGYTF.

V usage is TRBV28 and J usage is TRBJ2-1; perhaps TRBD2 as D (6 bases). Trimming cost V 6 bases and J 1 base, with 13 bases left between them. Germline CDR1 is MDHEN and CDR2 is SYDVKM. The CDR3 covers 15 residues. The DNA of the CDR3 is TGTGCCAGCAGCCCCTGGGGGGAGTCCTACAATGAGCAGTTCTTC. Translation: CASSPWGESYNEQFF.

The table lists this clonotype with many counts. The CDR3 is CASSDLSSYNSPLHF. The CDR3, as DNA: TGTGCCAGCAGTGATTTGAGCTCCTATAATTCACCCCTCCACTTT. The chain recombines TRBV6-1 with TRBJ1-6; unclear D gene. The V end lost 3 bases, the J end lost 0 bases, and 6 bases lay between the germline ends. CDR1 is MNHNS, CDR2 SASEGT, per germline. CDR3 size: 15 residues.

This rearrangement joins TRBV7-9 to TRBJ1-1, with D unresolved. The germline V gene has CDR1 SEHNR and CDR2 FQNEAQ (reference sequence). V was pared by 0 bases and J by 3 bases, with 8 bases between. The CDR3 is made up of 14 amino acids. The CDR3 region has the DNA TGTGCCAGCAGCTTAGCCAGTCCGCACACTGAAGCTTTCTTT. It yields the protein CASSLASPHTEAFF.

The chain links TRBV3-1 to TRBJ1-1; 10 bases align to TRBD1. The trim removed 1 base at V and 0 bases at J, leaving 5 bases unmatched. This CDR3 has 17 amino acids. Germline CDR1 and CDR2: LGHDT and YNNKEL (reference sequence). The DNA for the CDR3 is TGTGCCAGCAGCCAAGCGCGACAGGGGGCTATGAACACTGAAGCTTTCTTT. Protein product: CASSQARQGAMNTEAFF.

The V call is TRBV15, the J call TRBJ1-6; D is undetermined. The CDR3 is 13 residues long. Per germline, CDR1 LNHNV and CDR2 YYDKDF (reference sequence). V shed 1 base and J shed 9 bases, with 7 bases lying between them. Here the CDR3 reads CATSRGAGSPLHF. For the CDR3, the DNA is TGTGCCACCAGCAGAGGGGCGGGTTCACCCCTCCACTTT.

CDR3 coding DNA: TGCGCCAGCAGCCAAGGGGATGGACAGGGGGAATACGAGCAGTACTTC. Encoded protein: CASSQGDGQGEYEQYF. V and J are TRBV5-1 and TRBJ2-7; 10 bases agree with TRBD1. Germline V gene data show CDR1 as SGHRS and CDR2 as YFSETQ. The V segment lost 4 bases and the J segment 4 bases; nucleotides outside the gene matches: 11. The CDR3 is made up of 16 amino acids. The full variable domain, its missing parts supplied by reference TRBV5-1 and TRBJ2-7, is KAGVTQTPRYLIKTRGQQVTLSCSPISGHRSVSWYQQTPGQGLQFLFEYFSETQRNKGNFPGRFSGRQFSNSRSEMNVSTLELGDSALYLCASSQGDGQGEYEQYFGPGTRLTVT.